The 5 T cell receptor beta chains reported below all come from one sample, sequenced in a study of OX40 agonist ivuxolimab in advanced cancers. Sequenced by immunoSEQ multiplex PCR; TCRdb stores in-frame clones only, minus some. The data hold around 70,000 clones, with roughly four fifths observed a single time. Here the sequenced sample was CD4+ or CD8+ T cells sorted from blood, taken in a trial of the OX40 agonist ivuxolimab. The receptors stem from an adult with an advanced solid tumor such as melanoma, head and neck, liver or kidney cancer.

The chain carries TRBV5-1 and TRBJ1-1; D is unresolved. The CDR3 length is 15 residues. Germline assignment: CDR1 SGHRS and CDR2 YFSETQ. Trimming cost V 0 bases and J 0 bases, with 9 bases left between them. This CDR3 reads CASSLEGSMNTEAFF. DNA of the CDR3: TGCGCCAGCAGCTTGGAGGGTTCCATGAACACTGAAGCTTTCTTT.

The CDR3 DNA sequence: TGTGCCAGCAGCTTGGGGAAGGGGGGAGTTGAGACCCAGTACTTC. Amino acids: CASSLGKGGVETQYF. The genes are TRBV5-4 and TRBJ2-5; either TRBD1 or TRBD2 may fit D (6 bases each). Germline-derived CDR1 and CDR2 are SGHNT and YYREEE (reference sequence). The CDR3 runs 15 residues. V was cut by 0 bases and J by 5 bases, with 14 bases left in between.

DNA of the CDR3: TGTGCCAGCAGCTTAGGCGGGGGGGCCGACGAGCAGTACGTC. Translation: CASSLGGGADEQYV. The V gene is TRBV7-2, the J gene TRBJ2-7, with 9 bases aligning to TRBD2. The V and J ends lost 1 base and 5 bases, in that order; junction bases with no gene match: 3. Germline assignment: CDR1 SGHTA and CDR2 FQGNSA. CDR3 size: 14 residues.

The chain recombines TRBV5-6 with TRBJ1-1; TRBD1 matches 7 bases. Trimming cost V 7 bases and J 0 bases; bases outside gene matches: 6. CDR1 SGHDT and CDR2 YYEEEE come from the germline V gene. The CDR3 covers 14 residues. The CDR3 DNA reads as TGTGCCAGCGGGACAGTCCTCATGAACACTGAAGCTTTCTTT. This gives the protein CASGTVLMNTEAFF.

This sequence joins TRBV6-1 and TRBJ1-5; weak D call: TRBD1 (5 bases). The CDR3 has 15 amino acids. Trimming took off 3 bases at V and 0 bases at J, with 9 bases between the two ends. Germline V CDR1 and CDR2: MNHNS, SASEGT. This CDR3 is CASSEQGFSNQPQHF. The CDR3 nucleotides read TGTGCCAGCAGTGAGCAGGGCTTTAGCAATCAGCCCCAGCATTTT.